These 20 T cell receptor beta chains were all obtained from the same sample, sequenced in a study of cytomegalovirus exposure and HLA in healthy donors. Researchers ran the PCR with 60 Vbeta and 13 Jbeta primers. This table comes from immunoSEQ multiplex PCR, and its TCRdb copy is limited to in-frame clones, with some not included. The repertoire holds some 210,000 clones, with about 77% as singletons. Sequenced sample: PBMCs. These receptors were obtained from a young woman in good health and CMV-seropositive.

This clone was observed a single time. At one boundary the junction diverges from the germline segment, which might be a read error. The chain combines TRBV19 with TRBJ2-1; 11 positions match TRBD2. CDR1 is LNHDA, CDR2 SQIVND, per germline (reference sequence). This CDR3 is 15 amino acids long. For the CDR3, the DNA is TGTGCCAGTAGGATAGCGGGGGGGCCGAGCAATGAGCAGTTCTTC. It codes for CASRIAGGPSNEQFF.

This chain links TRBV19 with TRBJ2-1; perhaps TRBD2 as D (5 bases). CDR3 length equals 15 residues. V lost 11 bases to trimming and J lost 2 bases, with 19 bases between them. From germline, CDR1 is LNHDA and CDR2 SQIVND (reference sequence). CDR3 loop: CASRSGGWTYNEQFF. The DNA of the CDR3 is TGTGCCTCTCGTTCAGGCGGGTGGACCTACAATGAGCAGTTCTTC.

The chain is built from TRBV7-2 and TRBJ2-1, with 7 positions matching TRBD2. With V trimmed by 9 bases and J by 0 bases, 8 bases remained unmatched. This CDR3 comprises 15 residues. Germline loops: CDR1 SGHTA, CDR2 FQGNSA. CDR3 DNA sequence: TGTGCCAGTCTGCCTAGCGGAGACTCCTACAATGAGCAGTTCTTC. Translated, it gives CASLPSGDSYNEQFF.

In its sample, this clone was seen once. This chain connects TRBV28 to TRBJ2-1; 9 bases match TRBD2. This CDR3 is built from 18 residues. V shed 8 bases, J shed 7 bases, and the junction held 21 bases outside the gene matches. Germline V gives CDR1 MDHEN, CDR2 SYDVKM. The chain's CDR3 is CASCHGGGGLASLNEQFF. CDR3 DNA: TGTGCCAGCTGTCACGGCGGGGGGGGACTAGCTAGCCTAAATGAGCAGTTCTTC.

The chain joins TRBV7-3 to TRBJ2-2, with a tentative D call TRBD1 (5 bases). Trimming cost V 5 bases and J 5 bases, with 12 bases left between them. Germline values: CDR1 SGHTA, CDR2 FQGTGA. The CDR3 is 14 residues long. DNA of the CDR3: TGTGCCAGCAGCATGCAGGGAAATACCGGGGAGCTGTTTTTT. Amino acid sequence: CASSMQGNTGELFF.

In DNA form, the CDR3 reads TGCAGTGCTCCCCGGGTCCATGAGCAGTTCTTC. Encoded protein: CSAPRVHEQFF. The J gene is TRBJ2-1, the V gene TRBV20-1; D gene uncertain. The CDR3 runs 11 residues. Germline CDR1 reads DFQATT; CDR2 reads SNEGSKA (reference sequence). Trimming took 5 bases from V and 8 from J, leaving 10 bases between them.

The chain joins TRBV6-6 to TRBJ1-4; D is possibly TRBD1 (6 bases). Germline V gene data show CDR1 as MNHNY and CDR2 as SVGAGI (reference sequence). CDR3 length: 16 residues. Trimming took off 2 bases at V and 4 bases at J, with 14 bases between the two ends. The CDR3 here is CASSYRSTGLNEKLFF. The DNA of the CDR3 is TGTGCCAGCAGTTACAGGTCGACAGGACTTAATGAAAAACTGTTTTTT.

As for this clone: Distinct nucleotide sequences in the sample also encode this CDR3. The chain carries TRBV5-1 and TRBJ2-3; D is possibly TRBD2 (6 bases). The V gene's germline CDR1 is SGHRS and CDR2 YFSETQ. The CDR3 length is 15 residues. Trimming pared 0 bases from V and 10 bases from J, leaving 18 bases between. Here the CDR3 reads CASSLEVGRGESQYF. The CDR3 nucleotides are TGCGCCAGCAGCTTGGAAGTCGGGCGGGGAGAATCGCAGTATTTT.

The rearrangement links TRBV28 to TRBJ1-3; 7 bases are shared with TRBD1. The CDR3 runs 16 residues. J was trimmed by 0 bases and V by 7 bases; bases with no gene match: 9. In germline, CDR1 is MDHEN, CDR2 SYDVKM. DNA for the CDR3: TGTGCCAGCACCCCCGCAGGGGGGATCTCTGGAAACACCATATATTTT. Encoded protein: CASTPAGGISGNTIYF.

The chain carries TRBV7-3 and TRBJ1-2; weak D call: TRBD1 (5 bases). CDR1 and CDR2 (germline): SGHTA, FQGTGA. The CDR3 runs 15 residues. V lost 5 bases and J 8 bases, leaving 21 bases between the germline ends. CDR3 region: CASSLRGRGEKGYTF. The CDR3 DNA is TGTGCCAGCAGCCTGCGCGGACGGGGGGAAAAGGGCTACACCTTC.

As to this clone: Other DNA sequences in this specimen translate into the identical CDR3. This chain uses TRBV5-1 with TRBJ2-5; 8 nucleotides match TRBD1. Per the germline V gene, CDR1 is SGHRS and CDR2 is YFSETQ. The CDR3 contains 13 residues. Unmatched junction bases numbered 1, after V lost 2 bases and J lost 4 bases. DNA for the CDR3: TGCGCCAGCAGCTTTGGACAGGGAGAGACCCAGTACTTC. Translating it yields CASSFGQGETQYF.

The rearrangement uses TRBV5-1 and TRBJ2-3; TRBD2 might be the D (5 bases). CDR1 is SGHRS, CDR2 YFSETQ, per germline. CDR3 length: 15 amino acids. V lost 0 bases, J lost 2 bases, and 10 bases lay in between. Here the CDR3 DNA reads TGCGCCAGCAGCTTGGCGGCTAGCTTCACAGATACGCAGTATTTT. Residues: CASSLAASFTDTQYF.

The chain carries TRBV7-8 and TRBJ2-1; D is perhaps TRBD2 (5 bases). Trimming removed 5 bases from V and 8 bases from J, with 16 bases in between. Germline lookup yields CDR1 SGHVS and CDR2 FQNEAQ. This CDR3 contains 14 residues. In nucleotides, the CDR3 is TGTGCCAGCAGCCGGACGGGGATGATCTATGAGCAGTTCTTC. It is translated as CASSRTGMIYEQFF.

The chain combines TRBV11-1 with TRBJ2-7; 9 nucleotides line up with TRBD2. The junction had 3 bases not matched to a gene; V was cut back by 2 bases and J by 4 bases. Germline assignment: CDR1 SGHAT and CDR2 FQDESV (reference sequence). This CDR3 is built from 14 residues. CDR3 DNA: TGTGCCAGCAGCTTAACGCGGGAGGGATACGAGCAGTACTTC. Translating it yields CASSLTREGYEQYF.

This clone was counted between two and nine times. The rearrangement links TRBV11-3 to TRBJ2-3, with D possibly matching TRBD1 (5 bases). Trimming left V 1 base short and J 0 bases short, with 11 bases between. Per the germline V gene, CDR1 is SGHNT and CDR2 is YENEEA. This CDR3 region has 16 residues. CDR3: CASSLGQRLSTDTQYF. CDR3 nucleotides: TGTGCCAGCAGCTTAGGACAGCGTCTTAGCACAGATACGCAGTATTTT.

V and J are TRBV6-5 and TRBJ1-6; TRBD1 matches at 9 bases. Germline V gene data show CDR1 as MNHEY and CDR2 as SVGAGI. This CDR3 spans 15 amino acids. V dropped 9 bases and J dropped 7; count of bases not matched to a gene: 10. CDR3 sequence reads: CASQQGDRANSPLHF. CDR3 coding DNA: TGTGCCAGTCAACAAGGGGACAGGGCGAATTCACCCCTCCACTTT.

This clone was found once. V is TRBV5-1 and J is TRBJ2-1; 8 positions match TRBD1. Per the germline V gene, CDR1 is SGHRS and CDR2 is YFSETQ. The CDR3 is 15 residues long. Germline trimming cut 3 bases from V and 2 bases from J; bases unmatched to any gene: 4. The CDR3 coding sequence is TGCGCCAGCAGCTCGCAGGGGGCGGCCTACAATGAGCAGTTCTTC. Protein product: CASSSQGAAYNEQFF.

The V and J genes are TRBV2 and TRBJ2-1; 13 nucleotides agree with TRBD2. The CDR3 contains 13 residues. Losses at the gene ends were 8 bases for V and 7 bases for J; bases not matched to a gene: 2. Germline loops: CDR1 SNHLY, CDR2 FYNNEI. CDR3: CASAGLAGNEQFF. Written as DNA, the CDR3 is TGTGCCAGCGCGGGACTAGCGGGGAATGAGCAGTTCTTC.

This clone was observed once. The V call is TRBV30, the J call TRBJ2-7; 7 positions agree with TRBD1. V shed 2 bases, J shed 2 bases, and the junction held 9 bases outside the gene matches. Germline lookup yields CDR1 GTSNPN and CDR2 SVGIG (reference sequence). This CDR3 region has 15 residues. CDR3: CAWSLGPDRPYEQYF. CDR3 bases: TGTGCCTGGAGTCTTGGCCCGGACAGGCCCTACGAGCAGTACTTC.

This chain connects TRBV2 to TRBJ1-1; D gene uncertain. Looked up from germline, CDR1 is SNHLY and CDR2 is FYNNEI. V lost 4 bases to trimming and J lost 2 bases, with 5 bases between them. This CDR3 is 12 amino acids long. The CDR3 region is CASSVFNTEAFF. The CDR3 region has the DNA TGTGCCAGCAGTGTCTTTAACACTGAAGCTTTCTTT.